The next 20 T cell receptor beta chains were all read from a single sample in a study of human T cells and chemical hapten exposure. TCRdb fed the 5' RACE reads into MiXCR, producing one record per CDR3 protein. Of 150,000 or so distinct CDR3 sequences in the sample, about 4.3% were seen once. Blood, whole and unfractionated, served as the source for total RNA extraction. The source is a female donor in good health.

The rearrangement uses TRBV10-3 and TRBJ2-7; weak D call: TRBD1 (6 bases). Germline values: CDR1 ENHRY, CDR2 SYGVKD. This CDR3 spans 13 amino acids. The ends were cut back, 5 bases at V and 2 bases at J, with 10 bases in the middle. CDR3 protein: CAISRDKTYEQYF. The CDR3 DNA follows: TGTGCCATCAGTCGGGACAAAACCTACGAGCAGTACTTC.

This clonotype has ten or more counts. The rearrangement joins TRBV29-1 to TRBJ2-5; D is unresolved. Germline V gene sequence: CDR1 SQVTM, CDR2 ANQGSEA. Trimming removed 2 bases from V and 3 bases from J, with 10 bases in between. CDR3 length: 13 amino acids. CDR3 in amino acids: CSVENPLKETQYF. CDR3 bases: TGCAGCGTTGAAAATCCCCTGAAAGAGACCCAGTACTTC. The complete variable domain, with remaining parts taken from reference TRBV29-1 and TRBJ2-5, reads SAVISQKPSRDICQRGTSLTIQCQVDSQVTMMFWYRQQPGQSLTLIATANQGSEATYESGFVIDKFPISRPNLTFSTLTVSNMSPEDSSIYLCSVENPLKETQYFGPGTRLLVL.

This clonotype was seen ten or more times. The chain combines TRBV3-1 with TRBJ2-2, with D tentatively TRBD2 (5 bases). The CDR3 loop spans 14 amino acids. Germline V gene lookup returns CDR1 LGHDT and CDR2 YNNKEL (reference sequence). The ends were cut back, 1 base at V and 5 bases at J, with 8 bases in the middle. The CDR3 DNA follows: TGTGCCAGCAGCCAAGGTCGGGGAACCGGGGAGCTGTTTTTT. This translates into CASSQGRGTGELFF.

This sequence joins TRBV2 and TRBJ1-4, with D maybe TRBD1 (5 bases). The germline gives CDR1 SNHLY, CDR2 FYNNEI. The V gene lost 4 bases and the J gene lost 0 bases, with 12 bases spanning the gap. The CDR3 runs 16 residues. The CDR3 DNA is TGTGCCAGCAGTGGCCCAGGGACTGCAACTAATGAAAAACTGTTTTTT. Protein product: CASSGPGTATNEKLFF.

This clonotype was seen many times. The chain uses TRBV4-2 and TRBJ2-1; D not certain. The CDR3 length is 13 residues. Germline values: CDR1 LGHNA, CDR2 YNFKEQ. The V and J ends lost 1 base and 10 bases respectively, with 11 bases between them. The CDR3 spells CASSQVLESEQFF. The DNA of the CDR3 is TGTGCCAGCAGCCAAGTGTTAGAAAGCGAGCAGTTCTTC.

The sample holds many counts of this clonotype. DNA for the CDR3: TGTGCCAGCAGCTCATTACGACAGGGGGACTATGGCTACACCTTC. Amino acid sequence: CASSSLRQGDYGYTF. This chain joins TRBV7-8 and TRBJ1-2, with 9 bases lining up with TRBD1. Germline CDR1 is SGHVS and CDR2 is FQNEAQ. V shed 4 bases and J 3 bases; nucleotides not matched to a gene: 6. The CDR3 is made up of 15 amino acids.

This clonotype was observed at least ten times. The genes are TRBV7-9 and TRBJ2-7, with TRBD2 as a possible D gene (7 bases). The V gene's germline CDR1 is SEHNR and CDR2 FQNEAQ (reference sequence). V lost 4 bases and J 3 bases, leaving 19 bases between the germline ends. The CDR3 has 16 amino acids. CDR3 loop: CASSWTGGDVRYEQYF. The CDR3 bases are TGTGCCAGCAGCTGGACGGGGGGCGATGTACGCTACGAGCAGTACTTC.

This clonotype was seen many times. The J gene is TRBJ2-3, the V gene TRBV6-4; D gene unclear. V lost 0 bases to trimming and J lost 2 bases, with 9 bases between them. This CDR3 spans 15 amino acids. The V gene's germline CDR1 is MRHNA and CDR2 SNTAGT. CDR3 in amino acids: CASSDSQANTDTQYF. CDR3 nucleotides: TGTGCCAGCAGTGACTCGCAGGCCAACACAGATACGCAGTATTTT.

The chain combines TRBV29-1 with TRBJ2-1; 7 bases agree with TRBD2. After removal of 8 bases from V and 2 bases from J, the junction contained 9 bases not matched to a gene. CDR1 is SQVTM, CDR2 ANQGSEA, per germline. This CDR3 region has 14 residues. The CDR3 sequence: CSTLGGVTYNEQFF. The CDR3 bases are TGCAGCACTCTGGGAGGGGTTACCTACAATGAGCAGTTCTTC.

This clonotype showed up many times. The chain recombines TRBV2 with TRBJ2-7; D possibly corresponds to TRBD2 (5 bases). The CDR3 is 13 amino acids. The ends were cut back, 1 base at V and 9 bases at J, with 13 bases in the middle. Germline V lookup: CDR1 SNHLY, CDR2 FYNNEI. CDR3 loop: CASSEVTGSGQYF. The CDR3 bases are TGTGCCAGCAGTGAAGTCACGGGATCGGGGCAGTACTTC.

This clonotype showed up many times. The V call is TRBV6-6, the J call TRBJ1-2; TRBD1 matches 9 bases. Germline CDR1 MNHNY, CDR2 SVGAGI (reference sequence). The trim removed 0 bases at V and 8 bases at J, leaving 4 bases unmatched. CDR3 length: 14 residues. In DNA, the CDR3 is TGTGCCAGCAGTTACTCAGACAGGGGGGTCGGCTACACCTTC. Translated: CASSYSDRGVGYTF.

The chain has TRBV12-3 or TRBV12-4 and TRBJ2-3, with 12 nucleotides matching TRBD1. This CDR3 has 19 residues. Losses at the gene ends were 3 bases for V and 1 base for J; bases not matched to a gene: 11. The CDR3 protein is CASSLGTGGAGWGTDTQYF. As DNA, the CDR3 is TGTGCCAGCAGTTTGGGGACAGGGGGCGCAGGGTGGGGCACAGATACGCAGTATTTT.

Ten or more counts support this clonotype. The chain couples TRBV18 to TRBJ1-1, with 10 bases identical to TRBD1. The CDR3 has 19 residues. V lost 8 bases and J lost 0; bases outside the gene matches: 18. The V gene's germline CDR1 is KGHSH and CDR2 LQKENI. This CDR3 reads CASLSYGTGENHMNTEAFF. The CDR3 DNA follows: TGTGCCAGCCTATCGTACGGGACAGGGGAGAATCACATGAACACTGAAGCTTTCTTT.

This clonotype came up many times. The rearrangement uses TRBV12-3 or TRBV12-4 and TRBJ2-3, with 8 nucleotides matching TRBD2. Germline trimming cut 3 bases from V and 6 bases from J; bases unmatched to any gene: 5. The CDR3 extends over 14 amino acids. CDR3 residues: CASSFGGAGDTQYF. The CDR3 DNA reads TGTGCCAGCAGTTTCGGGGGGGCCGGGGATACGCAGTATTTT.

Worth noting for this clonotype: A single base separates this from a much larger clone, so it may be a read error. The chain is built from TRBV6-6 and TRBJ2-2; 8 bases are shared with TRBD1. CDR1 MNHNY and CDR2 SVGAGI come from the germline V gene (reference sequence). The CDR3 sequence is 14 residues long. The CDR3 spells CASRPGQDTGEPFF. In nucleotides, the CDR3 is TGTGCCAGCAGACCGGGACAGGACACCGGGGAGCCGTTTTTT.

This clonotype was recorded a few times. This CDR3 reads CASSEGGTDTEAFF. In nucleotides, the CDR3 is TGTGCCAGCAGTGAAGGGGGTACAGACACTGAAGCTTTCTTT. The rearrangement uses TRBV6-1 and TRBJ1-1; no clear D. Germline V gene lookup returns CDR1 MNHNS and CDR2 SASEGT. The CDR3 is 14 amino acids. Trimming left V 1 base short and J 3 bases short, with 9 bases between.

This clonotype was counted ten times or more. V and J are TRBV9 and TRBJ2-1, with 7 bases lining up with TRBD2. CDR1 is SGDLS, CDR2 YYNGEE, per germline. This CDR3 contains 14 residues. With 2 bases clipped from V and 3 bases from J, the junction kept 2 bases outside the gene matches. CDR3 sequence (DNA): TGTGCCAGCAGCGTCGGCGGGGGCTACAATGAGCAGTTCTTC. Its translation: CASSVGGGYNEQFF. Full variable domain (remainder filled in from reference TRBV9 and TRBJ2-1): DSGVTQTPKHLITATGQRVTLRCSPRSGDLSVYWYQQSLDQGLQFLIQYYNGEERAKGNILERFSAQQFPDLHSELNLSSLELGDSALYFCASSVGGGYNEQFFGPGTRLTVL.

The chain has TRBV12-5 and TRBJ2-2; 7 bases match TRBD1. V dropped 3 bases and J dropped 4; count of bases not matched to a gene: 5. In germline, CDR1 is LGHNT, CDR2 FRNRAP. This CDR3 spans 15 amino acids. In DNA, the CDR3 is TGTGCTAGTGGTTTAAAGGGGGCAGGCACCGGGGAGCTGTTTTTT. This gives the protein CASGLKGAGTGELFF. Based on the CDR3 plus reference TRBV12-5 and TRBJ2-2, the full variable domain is DARVTQTPRHKVTEMGQEVTMRCQPILGHNTVFWYRQTMMQGLELLAYFRNRAPLDDSGMPKDRFSAEMPDATLATLKIQPSEPRDSAVYFCASGLKGAGTGELFFGEGSRLTVL.

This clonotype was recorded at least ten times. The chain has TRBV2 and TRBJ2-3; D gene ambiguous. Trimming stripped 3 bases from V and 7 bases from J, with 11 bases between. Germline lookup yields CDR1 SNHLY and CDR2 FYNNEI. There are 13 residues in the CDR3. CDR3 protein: CASSEHPAYTQYF. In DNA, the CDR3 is TGTGCCAGCAGTGAGCATCCCGCATATACGCAGTATTTT.

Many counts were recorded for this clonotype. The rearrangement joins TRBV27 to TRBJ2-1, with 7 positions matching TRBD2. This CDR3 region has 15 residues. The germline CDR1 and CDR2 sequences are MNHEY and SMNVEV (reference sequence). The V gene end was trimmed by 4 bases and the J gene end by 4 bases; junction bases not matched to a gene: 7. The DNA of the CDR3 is TGTGCCAGCAGTTGGGGGGGACTGCAATACAATGAGCAGTTCTTC. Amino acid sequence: CASSWGGLQYNEQFF.